These 27 T cell receptor beta chains originate from one sample sequenced in a study of monozygotic twins with inflammatory bowel disease. From its re-call of the 5' RACE reads, TCRdb lists each CDR3 protein once, without DNA. The sample's table shows 300,000 to 350,000 distinct CDR3 sequences. The sample comprised blood. These receptors all come from a human donor with ulcerative colitis or Crohn's disease, or a healthy co-twin of an affected twin (not recorded which).

This chain's CDR3 is CASSTDRLPYEQYF. This chain links TRBV19 with TRBJ2-7; TCRdb picks TRBD1, but there is no DNA to check that call. The CDR3 loop spans 14 amino acids. Germline-derived CDR1 and CDR2 are LNHDA and SQIVND (reference sequence).

V gene TRBV5-1 combines with J gene TRBJ2-7. CDR1 is SGHRS, CDR2 YFSETQ, per germline. This CDR3 contains 14 residues. The CDR3 loop is CASSDGGSSYEQYF.

The CDR3 region is CASTGGRSISNQPQHF. The rearrangement links TRBV2 to TRBJ1-5. Germline CDR1 reads SNHLY; CDR2 reads FYNNEI. The CDR3 extends over 16 amino acids.

CDR3: CASSGKTGESEAFF. This rearrangement joins TRBV5-1 to TRBJ1-1; with no DNA, the TCRdb D assignment of TRBD1 cannot be verified. Germline V gene sequence: CDR1 SGHRS, CDR2 YFSETQ. The CDR3 sequence is 14 residues long.

The gene calls are TRBV27 and TRBJ2-1; TCRdb designates TRBD1, a call that cannot be tested without DNA. CDR1 is MNHEY and CDR2 is SMNVEV in the germline V gene (reference sequence). The CDR3 length is 13 residues. This CDR3 reads CASGLRGYNEQFF.

The V gene is TRBV10-3, the J gene TRBJ1-6; TCRdb's D call of TRBD1 is untestable without DNA. The CDR3 is 17 residues long. The germline V gene encodes CDR1 ENHRY and CDR2 SYGVKD. The CDR3 protein is CAISESGGQLNNSPLHF.

The CDR3 reads CASSFGASGRAYEQYF. The V and J genes are TRBV11-2 and TRBJ2-7; TCRdb proposes TRBD2, but this gene call is untestable without DNA. From germline, CDR1 is SGHAT and CDR2 FQNNGV. The length of the CDR3 is 16 residues.

V and J are TRBV20-1 and TRBJ2-5; TCRdb names TRBD2, which stays unverified in the absence of DNA. The CDR3 sequence is 16 residues long. Germline V lookup: CDR1 DFQATT, CDR2 SNEGSKA (reference sequence). The CDR3 protein is CSARDSGRAPVETQYF.

The chain recombines TRBV10-3 with TRBJ2-3. This CDR3 has 11 amino acids. Germline CDR1 reads ENHRY; CDR2 reads SYGVKD. This CDR3 reads CAISDLLKQYF.

The chain employs TRBV20-1 and TRBJ2-4; the TRBD2 assignment by TCRdb is unverifiable without DNA. CDR1 is DFQATT and CDR2 is SNEGSKA in the germline V gene (reference sequence). This CDR3 comprises 14 residues. The CDR3 region is CSALQAGWGNIQYF.

The genes are TRBV6-5 and TRBJ2-5; no DNA is available, so the TRBD1 call from TCRdb remains unchecked. CDR3 length: 13 residues. Germline CDR1 is MNHEY and CDR2 is SVGAGI. CDR3 sequence: CASRSGGHRTQYF.

V is TRBV20-1 and J is TRBJ2-3; TCRdb designates TRBD1, a call that cannot be tested without DNA. The CDR3 runs 14 residues. The V gene's germline CDR1 is DFQATT and CDR2 SNEGSKA (reference sequence). The CDR3 sequence: CSATPQGTPDTQYF.

CDR3 region: CASSPVSIAGGNEQFF. The rearrangement uses TRBV7-2 and TRBJ2-1; TCRdb names TRBD2, which stays unverified in the absence of DNA. The CDR3 consists of 16 residues. The germline V gene has CDR1 SGHTA and CDR2 FQGNSA.

The rearrangement uses TRBV7-8 and TRBJ2-1; lacking DNA, the TRBD1 call made by TCRdb goes unchecked. Germline CDR1 reads SGHVS; CDR2 reads FQNEAQ. The CDR3 totals 14 residues. The CDR3 reads CASSLGTVYNEQFF.

This chain uses TRBV24-1 with TRBJ1-4; TCRdb outputs TRBD1, but without DNA this stays unchecked. The CDR3 runs to 11 residues. Germline lookup yields CDR1 KGHDR and CDR2 SFDVKD. This CDR3 is CATGQGEKLFF.

CDR3: CASSATGKLDGELFF. The rearrangement uses TRBV9 and TRBJ2-2; checking the TCRdb D call of TRBD1 is not possible without DNA. CDR1 is SGDLS and CDR2 is YYNGEE in the germline V gene. The CDR3 length is 15 residues.

The chain recombines TRBV7-8 with TRBJ1-4; the D call of TRBD1 rests on TCRdb alone, since no DNA is present to check it. The CDR3 sequence is 13 residues long. Germline V gene data show CDR1 as SGHVS and CDR2 as FQNEAQ. Here the CDR3 reads CASSPNRGEKLFF.

The J gene is TRBJ2-3, the V gene TRBV28; TCRdb's D gene call, TRBD2, goes unchecked for lack of DNA. CDR3 length equals 15 residues. The germline CDR1 and CDR2 sequences are MDHEN and SYDVKM. The chain's CDR3 is CASTGRGGPTDTQYF.

The rearrangement uses TRBV4-1 and TRBJ1-4. Per germline, CDR1 MGHRA and CDR2 YSYEKL. The CDR3 runs 12 residues. The CDR3 protein is CASSQDRAKLFF.

J is TRBJ2-1 and V is TRBV29-1; TCRdb reports TRBD1, a call that lacks DNA to check it against. The CDR3 is made up of 14 amino acids. Germline lookup yields CDR1 SQVTM and CDR2 ANQGSEA. The chain's CDR3 is CSWGVPGRGSEQFF.

The chain is built from TRBV3-1 and TRBJ2-1. This CDR3 is built from 17 residues. The germline V gene has CDR1 LGHDT and CDR2 YNNKEL (reference sequence). CDR3: CASSQDLFSGMSSEQFF.

The V call is TRBV20-1, the J call TRBJ2-1. Germline V gene data show CDR1 as DFQATT and CDR2 as SNEGSKA (reference sequence). The CDR3 has 14 amino acids. The CDR3 spells CSANLGYSYNEQFF.

This chain joins TRBV12-3 or TRBV12-4 and TRBJ2-5; the TCRdb call, TRBD1, lacks DNA for checking. The CDR3 contains 15 residues. Here the CDR3 reads CASSSRDRGKETQYF.

The chain is built from TRBV5-1 and TRBJ2-1. This CDR3 is 14 amino acids long. Germline V gene data show CDR1 as SGHRS and CDR2 as YFSETQ. The CDR3 protein is CASSFSGSSNEQFF.

This chain joins TRBV29-1 and TRBJ2-3; TCRdb's assignment of TRBD1 cannot be checked, as there is no DNA. The CDR3 has 13 amino acids. In germline, CDR1 is SQVTM, CDR2 ANQGSEA. Here the CDR3 reads CSVFRGSADTQYF.

The chain couples TRBV7-9 to TRBJ2-7. Germline values: CDR1 SEHNR, CDR2 FQNEAQ (reference sequence). The CDR3 sequence is 14 residues long. This CDR3 reads CASGPTNGLYEQYF.

V gene TRBV25-1 combines with J gene TRBJ2-1. The CDR3 length is 16 residues. Germline CDR1 and CDR2: MGHDK and SYGVNS. CDR3 sequence: CASSDLRGPSYNEQFF.